The 25 T cell receptor beta chains presented below share a single source sample, sequenced in a study of a mutant IDH1 vaccine in newly diagnosed glioma. Their antigens are not known. Assay: immunoSEQ multiplex PCR; the TCRdb copy retains only in-frame clones and omits some. The data hold about 32,000 clones, with around 80% observed a single time. Documented time point: week 35, safety follow-up. Topical imiquimod was applied with each vaccine dose, which held 300 ug of mutant IDH1 20-mer peptide. Here the sequenced sample was PBMCs, taken from a glioma patient whose treatment included an IDH1 peptide vaccine. These receptors were collected from a man aged 40-55 years with glioma. Some clones in this sample may be carry-over from other donors' samples.

The chain combines TRBV6-5 with TRBJ2-7; 9 bases are shared with TRBD1. The junction had 9 bases not matched to a gene; V was cut back by 6 bases and J by 3 bases. This CDR3 comprises 15 residues. CDR1 and CDR2 from the germline V gene are MNHEY and SVGAGI. CDR3 DNA: TGTGCCAGCAGCCATACCCGGGACAGGGTCTACGAGCAGTACTTC. As protein: CASSHTRDRVYEQYF.

The chain has TRBV4-3 and TRBJ2-1, with D possibly TRBD2 on 5 matching bases. Germline V gives CDR1 LGHNA, CDR2 YSLEER. There are 11 residues in the CDR3. Trimming cost V 4 bases and J 10 bases, with 8 bases left between them. CDR3 nucleotide sequence: TGCGCCAGCAGCCGCGGGTACGAGCAGTTCTTC. It yields the protein CASSRGYEQFF.

V usage is TRBV6-4 and J usage is TRBJ1-1; D unresolved. Germline V lookup: CDR1 MRHNA, CDR2 SNTAGT. The CDR3 consists of 14 residues. V lost 3 bases, J lost 1 base, and 9 bases lay in between. The CDR3 coding sequence is TGTGCCAGCAGTGATGGCAGAGGGAACACTGAAGCTTTCTTT. This gives the protein CASSDGRGNTEAFF.

V and J are TRBV19 and TRBJ2-3, with 9 bases aligning to TRBD1. J was trimmed by 2 bases and V by 5 bases; bases with no gene match: 14. The germline CDR1 and CDR2 sequences are LNHDA and SQIVND (reference sequence). CDR3 length equals 18 residues. CDR3 DNA: TGTGCCAGTAGTTTAACTATGGGACAGGGATGGGACACAGATACGCAGTATTTT. This codes for CASSLTMGQGWDTDTQYF.

The chain joins TRBV25-1 to TRBJ2-6; 9 bases agree with TRBD2. Losses at the gene ends were 1 base for V and 0 bases for J; bases not matched to a gene: 4. CDR3 length: 18 amino acids. CDR1 and CDR2 (germline): MGHDK, SYGVNS. CDR3 DNA sequence: TGTGCCAGCAGTGAATGGAGCGGGGGGCCCTCTGGGGCCAACGTCCTGACTTTC. Translated, it gives CASSEWSGGPSGANVLTF.

CDR3 region: CASSQGYRENYEQYF. For the CDR3, the DNA is TGCGCCAGCAGCCAAGGGTACAGGGAGAACTACGAGCAGTACTTC. The chain couples TRBV4-3 to TRBJ2-7; the D gene is possibly TRBD1 (6 bases). Germline-derived CDR1 and CDR2 are LGHNA and YSLEER. Between the trimmed V and J ends, which lost 1 base and 3 bases, there was a span of 13 bases. CDR3 size: 15 residues.

The chain couples TRBV6-6 to TRBJ1-1, with TRBD1 matching 7 bases. This CDR3 contains 15 residues. V was clipped by 2 bases and J by 4 bases; unmatched bases: 7. CDR1 is MNHNY and CDR2 is SVGAGI in the germline V gene (reference sequence). CDR3 DNA sequence: TGTGCCAGCAGTTACGACTCGACAGGGATCACTGAAGCTTTCTTT. This encodes CASSYDSTGITEAFF.

The chain joins TRBV19 to TRBJ1-2; unclear D gene. V lost 7 bases and J 7 bases, leaving 10 bases between the germline ends. There are 11 residues in the CDR3. Germline CDR1 reads LNHDA; CDR2 reads SQIVND (reference sequence). CDR3 DNA sequence: TGTGCCAGTAAAGGAACCGTTGGCTACACCTTC. Its protein is CASKGTVGYTF. Supplemented by reference TRBV19 and TRBJ1-2, the full variable domain reads DGGITQSPKYLFRKEGQNVTLSCEQNLNHDAMYWYRQDPGQGLRLIYYSQIVNDFQKGDIAEGYSVSREKKESFPLTVTSAQKNPTAFYLCASKGTVGYTFGSGTRLTVV.

This chain connects TRBV18 to TRBJ2-1, with TRBD1 matching over 8 bases. The germline CDR1 and CDR2 sequences are KGHSH and LQKENI. CDR3 length: 15 residues. With V trimmed by 1 base and J by 6 bases, 5 bases remained unmatched. The CDR3 DNA reads TGTGCCAGCTCACCACTAGCTGACAGGGGCAATGAGCAGTTCTTC. This sequence encodes CASSPLADRGNEQFF.

Only a few counts were recorded for this clone. The rearrangement joins TRBV27 to TRBJ1-6; TRBD1 agrees at 7 bases. With V trimmed by 6 bases and J by 4 bases, 6 bases remained unmatched. This CDR3 has 15 amino acids. Per the germline V gene, CDR1 is MNHEY and CDR2 is SMNVEV (reference sequence). The CDR3 here is CASRRETGYNSPLHF. CDR3 DNA sequence: TGTGCCAGCAGGAGGGAGACAGGGTATAATTCACCCCTCCACTTT.

The chain combines TRBV4-1 with TRBJ1-3; 8 bases are a match to TRBD1. With 2 bases clipped from V and 0 bases from J, the junction kept 3 bases outside the gene matches. The CDR3 extends over 16 amino acids. Germline CDR1 and CDR2: MGHRA and YSYEKL. The CDR3 loop reads CASSQPTGGSGNTIYF. Here the CDR3 DNA reads TGCGCCAGCAGCCAACCAACAGGGGGCTCTGGAAACACCATATATTTT.

This chain links TRBV19 with TRBJ1-3; 9 positions match TRBD1. The CDR3 totals 15 residues. The ends lost 6 bases at V and 1 base at J; junction bases unmatched: 4. Per the germline V gene, CDR1 is LNHDA and CDR2 is SQIVND (reference sequence). CDR3 in DNA: TGTGCCAGTAGCCCTGACAGGGGGTCTGGAAACACCATATATTTT. Its translation: CASSPDRGSGNTIYF.

The rearrangement uses TRBV27 and TRBJ2-1; perhaps TRBD1 as D (5 bases). The CDR3 covers 15 residues. Germline V gene sequence: CDR1 MNHEY, CDR2 SMNVEV (reference sequence). The V end was cut by 0 bases, the J end by 4 bases, with 10 bases between. CDR3 sequence reads: CASSLSGPTYNEQFF. Here the CDR3 DNA reads TGTGCCAGCAGTTTATCGGGGCCTACGTACAATGAGCAGTTCTTC.

The chain combines TRBV6-5 with TRBJ2-7; 8 nucleotides match TRBD2. This CDR3 has 16 residues. Germline V CDR1 and CDR2: MNHEY, SVGAGI. With V trimmed by 2 bases and J by 1 base, 7 bases remained unmatched. The CDR3 protein is CASSYGFSGVSYEQYF. In nucleotides, the CDR3 is TGTGCCAGCAGTTACGGGTTTAGCGGGGTATCCTACGAGCAGTACTTC.

CDR3 loop: CASSLWGSSYEQYF. CDR3 sequence (DNA): TGTGCCAGCAGCTTGTGGGGTAGCTCCTACGAGCAGTACTTC. The chain combines TRBV5-6 with TRBJ2-7; D gene uncertain. The ends were cut back, 1 base at V and 0 bases at J, with 8 bases in the middle. Germline lookup yields CDR1 SGHDT and CDR2 YYEEEE. The CDR3 consists of 14 residues.

The genes are TRBV19 and TRBJ2-7, with a weak D call TRBD1 (6 bases). The germline V gene has CDR1 LNHDA and CDR2 SQIVND (reference sequence). The CDR3 sequence is 15 residues long. Trimming left V 5 bases short and J 4 bases short, with 18 bases between. The CDR3 spells CASSRRGDILYEQYF. In nucleotides, the CDR3 is TGTGCCAGTAGTCGCCGAGGGGACATCCTTTACGAGCAGTACTTC. The variable domain in full, completed from reference TRBV19 and TRBJ2-7, reads DGGITQSPKYLFRKEGQNVTLSCEQNLNHDAMYWYRQDPGQGLRLIYYSQIVNDFQKGDIAEGYSVSREKKESFPLTVTSAQKNPTAFYLCASSRRGDILYEQYFGPGTRLTVT.

The J gene is TRBJ1-3, the V gene TRBV10-3, with D possibly matching TRBD1 (5 bases). This CDR3 has 16 amino acids. CDR1 is ENHRY, CDR2 SYGVKD, per germline. V dropped 3 bases and J dropped 0 bases, with 12 bases sitting between them. Written as DNA, the CDR3 is TGTGCCATCAGTGAACCTGACAGCTACTCTGGAAACACCATATATTTT. Its translation is CAISEPDSYSGNTIYF.

The chain carries TRBV5-1 and TRBJ1-2; D remains unclear. The CDR3 length is 15 residues. Per the germline V gene, CDR1 is SGHRS and CDR2 is YFSETQ. V was shortened by 1 base and J by 2 bases, with 12 bases between the two germline ends. The CDR3 loop is CASSLSPSLNYGYTF. For the CDR3, the DNA is TGCGCCAGCAGCTTGTCCCCCAGTTTAAACTATGGCTACACCTTC.

The V and J genes are TRBV16 and TRBJ1-1; 9 bases map to TRBD1. This CDR3 has 16 amino acids. Looked up from germline, CDR1 is KGHSY and CDR2 is FQNENV. The ends lost 4 bases at V and 4 bases at J; junction bases unmatched: 10. CDR3 nucleotides: TGTGCCAGCAGCCTAGTCCTACAGGGGGCAAGCACTGAAGCTTTCTTT. Amino acids: CASSLVLQGASTEAFF.

The chain combines TRBV21-1 with TRBJ1-1. TRBV21-1 counts as a pseudogene. The CDR3 totals 14 residues. CDR3 sequence: CASCGAPMNTEAFF. CDR3 coding DNA: TGTGCCAGCTGTGGAGCACCTATGAACACTGAAGCTTTCTTT.

The chain couples TRBV7-9 to TRBJ2-7, with TRBD1 as a possible D gene (5 bases). The ends were cut back, 1 base at V and 2 bases at J, with 15 bases in the middle. Germline CDR1 is SEHNR and CDR2 is FQNEAQ (reference sequence). The CDR3 totals 16 residues. CDR3 coding DNA: TGTGCCAGCAGCTTAGGGGCACCTGGACACCCCTACGAGCAGTACTTC. Protein sequence: CASSLGAPGHPYEQYF.

The chain has TRBV25-1 and TRBJ1-1, with a possible D match to TRBD1 (5 bases). Trimming cost V 6 bases and J 6 bases, with 14 bases left between them. There are 13 residues in the CDR3. Germline lookup yields CDR1 MGHDK and CDR2 SYGVNS. The CDR3 protein is CASRGQGAAEAFF. CDR3 DNA: TGTGCCAGCAGGGGGCAGGGAGCGGCTGAAGCTTTCTTT.

This clone is a singleton in its sample. The gene calls are TRBV7-9 and TRBJ2-2; D is uncertain. Per the germline V gene, CDR1 is SEHNR and CDR2 is FQNEAQ (reference sequence). V shed 1 base and J shed 5 bases, with 8 bases lying between them. The CDR3 loop spans 14 amino acids. The CDR3 coding sequence is TGTGCCAGCAGCTTAGTTCTGGGAACCGGGGAGCTGTTTTTT. Translating it yields CASSLVLGTGELFF.

The genes are TRBV7-8 and TRBJ2-1; D gene ambiguous. The CDR3 is made up of 11 amino acids. Germline CDR1 is SGHVS and CDR2 is FQNEAQ. The ends were cut back, 3 bases at V and 13 bases at J, with 10 bases in the middle. The CDR3 DNA sequence: TGTGCCAGCAGCTTGACTGGAATTCAGTTCTTC. It translates to CASSLTGIQFF.

This clone was observed a single time. The chain joins TRBV18 to TRBJ1-2, with 12 bases aligning to TRBD1. The germline V gene encodes CDR1 KGHSH and CDR2 LQKENI. The J segment lost 5 bases and the V segment lost 6 bases, leaving 10 bases of the junction unmatched. The CDR3 totals 16 residues. CDR3 region: CASSLLGTGGEYGYTF. For the CDR3, the DNA is TGTGCCAGCTCGCTGCTCGGGACAGGGGGCGAATATGGCTACACCTTC.